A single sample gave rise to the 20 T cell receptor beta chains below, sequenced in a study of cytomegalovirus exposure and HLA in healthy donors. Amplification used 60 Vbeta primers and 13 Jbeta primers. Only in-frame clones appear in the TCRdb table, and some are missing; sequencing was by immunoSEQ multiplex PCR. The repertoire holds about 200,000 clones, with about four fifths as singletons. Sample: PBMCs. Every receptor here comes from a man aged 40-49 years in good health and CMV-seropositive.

The CDR3 nucleotides read TGCGCCAGCCGCGGACTAGCGGGAGGGATCGGGGAGCTGTTTTTT. Residues: CASRGLAGGIGELFF. The chain joins TRBV10-2 to TRBJ2-2; 15 positions match TRBD2. The V and J ends lost 8 bases and 7 bases, in that order; junction bases with no gene match: 5. Germline V gene sequence: CDR1 WSHSY, CDR2 SAAADI. The CDR3 extends over 15 amino acids.

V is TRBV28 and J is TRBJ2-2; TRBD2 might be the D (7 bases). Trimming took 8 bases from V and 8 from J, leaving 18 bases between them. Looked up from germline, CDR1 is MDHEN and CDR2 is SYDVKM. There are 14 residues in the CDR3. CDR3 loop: CASCSGGAHGELFF. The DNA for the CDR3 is TGTGCCAGCTGCTCTGGGGGGGCGCATGGGGAGCTGTTTTTT.

For the CDR3, the DNA is TGTGCCAGCAGCCAGACGCCTGGCGGGGGCTCCTACAATGAGCAGTTCTTC. This sequence encodes CASSQTPGGGSYNEQFF. The gene calls are TRBV14 and TRBJ2-1; 7 nucleotides line up with TRBD2. The CDR3 covers 17 residues. Germline trimming cut 3 bases from V and 0 bases from J; bases unmatched to any gene: 8. Germline CDR1 SGHDN, CDR2 FVKESK.

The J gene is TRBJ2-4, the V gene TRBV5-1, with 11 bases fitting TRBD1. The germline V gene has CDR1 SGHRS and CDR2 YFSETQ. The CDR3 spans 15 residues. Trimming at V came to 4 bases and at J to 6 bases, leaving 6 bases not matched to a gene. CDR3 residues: CASSPTGTGGNIQYF. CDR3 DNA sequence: TGCGCCAGCAGCCCAACCGGGACAGGGGGAAACATTCAGTACTTC.

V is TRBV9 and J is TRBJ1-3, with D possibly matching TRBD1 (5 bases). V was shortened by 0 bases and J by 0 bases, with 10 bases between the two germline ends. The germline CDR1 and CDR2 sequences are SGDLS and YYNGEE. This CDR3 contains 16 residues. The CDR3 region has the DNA TGTGCCAGCAGCGTAGCATGGGGGGGCTCTGGAAACACCATATATTTT. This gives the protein CASSVAWGGSGNTIYF. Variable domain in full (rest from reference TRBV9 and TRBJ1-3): DSGVTQTPKHLITATGQRVTLRCSPRSGDLSVYWYQQSLDQGLQFLIQYYNGEERAKGNILERFSAQQFPDLHSELNLSSLELGDSALYFCASSVAWGGSGNTIYFGEGSWLTVV.

For the CDR3, the DNA is TGTGCCAGTAGTCCTCAGCGAAACTATGGCTACACCTTC. This encodes CASSPQRNYGYTF. J is TRBJ1-2 and V is TRBV19; unclear D gene. The CDR3 has 13 residues. The germline V and J ends were trimmed by 5 bases and 2 bases, with 9 bases remaining between them. Germline V gene lookup returns CDR1 LNHDA and CDR2 SQIVND (reference sequence).

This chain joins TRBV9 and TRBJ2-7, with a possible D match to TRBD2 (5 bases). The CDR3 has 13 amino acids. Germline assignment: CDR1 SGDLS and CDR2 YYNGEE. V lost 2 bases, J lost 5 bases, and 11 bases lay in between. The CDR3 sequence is CASSVTGYDEQYF. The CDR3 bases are TGTGCCAGCAGCGTCACGGGGTACGACGAGCAGTACTTC.

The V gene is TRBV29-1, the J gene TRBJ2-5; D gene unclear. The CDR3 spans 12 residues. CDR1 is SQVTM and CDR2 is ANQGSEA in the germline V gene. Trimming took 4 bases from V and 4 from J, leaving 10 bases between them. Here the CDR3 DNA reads TGCAGCGTTGTGACTGTGGGAGAGACCCAGTACTTC. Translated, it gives CSVVTVGETQYF. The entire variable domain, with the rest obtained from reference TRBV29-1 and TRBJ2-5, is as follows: SAVISQKPSRDICQRGTSLTIQCQVDSQVTMMFWYRQQPGQSLTLIATANQGSEATYESGFVIDKFPISRPNLTFSTLTVSNMSPEDSSIYLCSVVTVGETQYFGPGTRLLVL.

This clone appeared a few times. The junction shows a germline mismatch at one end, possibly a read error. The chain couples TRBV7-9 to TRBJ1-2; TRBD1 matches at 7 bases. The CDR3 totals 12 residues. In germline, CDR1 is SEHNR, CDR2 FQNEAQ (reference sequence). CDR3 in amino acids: CSSSPTGTGYTF. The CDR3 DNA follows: TGTTCCAGCAGCCCGACAGGGACTGGCTACACCTTC. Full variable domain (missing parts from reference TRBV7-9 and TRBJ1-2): DTGVSQNPRHKITKRGQNVTFRCDPISEHNRLYWYRQTLGQGPEFLTYFQNEAQLEKSRLLSDRFSAERPKGSFSTLEIQRTEQGDSAMYLCSSSPTGTGYTFGSGTRLTVV.

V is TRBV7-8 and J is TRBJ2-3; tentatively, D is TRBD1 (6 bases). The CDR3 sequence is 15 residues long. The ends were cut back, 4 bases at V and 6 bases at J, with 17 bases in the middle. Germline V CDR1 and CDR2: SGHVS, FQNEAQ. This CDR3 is CASSSDRSSGDTQYF. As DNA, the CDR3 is TGTGCCAGCAGCTCCGACAGGAGCTCTGGGGATACGCAGTATTTT.

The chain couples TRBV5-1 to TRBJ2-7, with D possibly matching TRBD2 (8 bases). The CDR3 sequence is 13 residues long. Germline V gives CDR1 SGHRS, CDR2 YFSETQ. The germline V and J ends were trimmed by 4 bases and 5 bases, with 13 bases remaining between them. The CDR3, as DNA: TGCGCCAGCAGCCGGGAGGGGGCTCACGAGCAGTACTTC. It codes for CASSREGAHEQYF.

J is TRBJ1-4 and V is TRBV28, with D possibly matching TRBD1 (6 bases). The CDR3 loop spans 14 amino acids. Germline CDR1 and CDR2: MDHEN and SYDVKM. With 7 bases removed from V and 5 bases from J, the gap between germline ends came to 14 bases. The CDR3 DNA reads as TGTGCCAGCACCCCATGGGGACAAAATGAAAAACTGTTTTTT. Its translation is CASTPWGQNEKLFF.

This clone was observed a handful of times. Written as DNA, the CDR3 is TGCGCCAGCAGCTTGGCCGAATTAGCGGGAGTGGAGACCCAGTACTTC. This translates into CASSLAELAGVETQYF. The V and J genes are TRBV5-1 and TRBJ2-5, with 9 positions matching TRBD2. V dropped 0 bases and J dropped 5; count of bases not matched to a gene: 8. Germline loops: CDR1 SGHRS, CDR2 YFSETQ. The CDR3 loop spans 16 amino acids.

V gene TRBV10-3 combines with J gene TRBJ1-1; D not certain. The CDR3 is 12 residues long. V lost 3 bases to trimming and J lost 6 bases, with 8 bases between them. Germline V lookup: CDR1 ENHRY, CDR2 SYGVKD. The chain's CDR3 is CAISEGVAEAFF. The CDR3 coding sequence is TGTGCCATCAGTGAAGGAGTTGCTGAAGCTTTCTTT.

The CDR3 here is CASSIGGPTGELFF. The CDR3 DNA reads TGTGCCAGTAGTATAGGAGGGCCCACCGGGGAGCTGTTTTTT. The chain recombines TRBV19 with TRBJ2-2; the D gene is possibly TRBD2 (5 bases). Germline CDR1 LNHDA, CDR2 SQIVND (reference sequence). The CDR3 is made up of 14 amino acids. Trimming pared 1 base from V and 4 bases from J, leaving 7 bases between.

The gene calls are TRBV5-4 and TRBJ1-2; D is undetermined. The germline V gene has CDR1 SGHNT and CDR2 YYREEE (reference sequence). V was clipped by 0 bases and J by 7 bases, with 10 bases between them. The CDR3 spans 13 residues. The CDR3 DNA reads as TGTGCCAGCAGCTTGGCCGGGAATCTTGGCTACACCTTC. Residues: CASSLAGNLGYTF.

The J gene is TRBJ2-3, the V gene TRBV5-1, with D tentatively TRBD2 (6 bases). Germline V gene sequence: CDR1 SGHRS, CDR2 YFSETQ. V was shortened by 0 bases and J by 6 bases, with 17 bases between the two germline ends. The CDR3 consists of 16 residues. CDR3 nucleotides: TGCGCCAGCAGCTTGGGGCTAGCGTCTAGAGGGGATACGCAGTATTTT. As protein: CASSLGLASRGDTQYF.

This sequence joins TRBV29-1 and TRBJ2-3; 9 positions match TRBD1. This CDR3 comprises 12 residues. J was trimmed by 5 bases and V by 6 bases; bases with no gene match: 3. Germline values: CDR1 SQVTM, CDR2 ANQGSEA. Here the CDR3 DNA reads TGCAGCGTGACAGGGGGAGGAGATACGCAGTATTTT. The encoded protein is CSVTGGGDTQYF.

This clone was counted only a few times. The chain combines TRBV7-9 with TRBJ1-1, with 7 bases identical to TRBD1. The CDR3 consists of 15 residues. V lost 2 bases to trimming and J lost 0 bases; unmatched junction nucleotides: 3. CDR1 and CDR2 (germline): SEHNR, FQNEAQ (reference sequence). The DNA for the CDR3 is TGTGCCAGCAGCTTACCCACAGGGGTGAACACTGAAGCTTTCTTT. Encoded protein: CASSLPTGVNTEAFF.

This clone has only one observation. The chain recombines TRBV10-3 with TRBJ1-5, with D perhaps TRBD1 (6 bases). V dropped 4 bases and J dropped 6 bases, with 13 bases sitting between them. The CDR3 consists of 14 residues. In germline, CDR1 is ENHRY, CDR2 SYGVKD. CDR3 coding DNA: TGTGCCATCAGTGCCGGGGGGCAGGGTCAGCCCCAGCATTTT. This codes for CAISAGGQGQPQHF.